These 21 T cell receptor beta chains came from one sample sequenced in a study of PD-1 blockade in classical Hodgkin lymphoma (dated by TCRdb to the early 2020s). Receptors were amplified or captured by the immunoSEQ multiplex PCR assay. Drawn from immuneACCESS, this table holds only the in-frame rearrangements with V and J called that TCRdb kept. Clones are partly lost; checked studies trace under half to an unresolved V gene and leave the rest unexplained. Counted in this sample were 10,000 to 15,000 clones; about 83% of them appeared once. Clones ranked in the top ten supply under 30% of the sample. The sample's time point label, decoded: cycle 1 day 1 (C1D1), immediately before nivolumab initiation. Relapse after autologous stem cell transplantation had occurred in all trial patients, and cohorts A, B and C were distinguished by prior brentuximab vedotin exposure. The sample here was peripheral blood mononuclear cells (PBMCs), taken at baseline. Receptors were obtained from a human donor with classical Hodgkin lymphoma.

The count of this clone is one. In DNA form, the CDR3 reads TGTGCCAGCAGCGCCTACCTCCGACAGTTCGAAAAGGATTCACCCCTCCACTTT. Translating gives CASSAYLRQFEKDSPLHF. This chain links TRBV5-6 with TRBJ1-6; possibly TRBD1 for D (5 bases). Germline V CDR1 and CDR2: SGHDT, YYEEEE. This CDR3 is 18 amino acids long. Trimming took 4 bases from V and 8 from J, leaving 25 bases between them.

This clone was detected only a few times. The V and J genes are TRBV7-9 and TRBJ1-5; TRBD1 aligns across 8 bases. The CDR3 contains 15 residues. V was clipped by 4 bases and J by 5 bases; unmatched bases: 7. The germline gives CDR1 SEHNR, CDR2 FQNEAQ (reference sequence). The CDR3 region is CASSSGTGGDQPQHF. The CDR3 nucleotides read TGTGCCAGCAGCTCAGGGACAGGAGGGGATCAGCCCCAGCATTTT.

This chain joins TRBV6-6 and TRBJ2-7; D gene unclear. The CDR3 contains 12 residues. In germline, CDR1 is MNHNY, CDR2 SVGAGI (reference sequence). V dropped 4 bases and J dropped 5 bases, with 9 bases sitting between them. The chain's CDR3 is CASSSPRHEQYF. The CDR3 DNA follows: TGTGCCAGCAGTTCTCCACGTCACGAGCAGTACTTC.

The CDR3 region is CASSTGDTTPLHF. CDR3 nucleotide sequence: TGTGCCAGCAGCACAGGGGATACGACACCCCTCCACTTT. The genes are TRBV9 and TRBJ1-6; 7 nucleotides line up with TRBD1. V lost 4 bases, J lost 11 bases, and 6 bases stayed unmatched. The CDR3 runs 13 residues. CDR1 and CDR2 (germline): SGDLS, YYNGEE. Full variable domain (remainder filled in from reference TRBV9 and TRBJ1-6): DSGVTQTPKHLITATGQRVTLRCSPRSGDLSVYWYQQSLDQGLQFLIQYYNGEERAKGNILERFSAQQFPDLHSELNLSSLELGDSALYFCASSTGDTTPLHFGNGTRLTVT.

The rearrangement links TRBV6-5 to TRBJ2-1, with 7 bases matching TRBD2. Germline V gives CDR1 MNHEY, CDR2 SVGAGI. The CDR3 is 14 residues long. Unmatched junction bases numbered 5, after V lost 3 bases and J lost 6 bases. The CDR3 here is CASSYGLVSNEQFF. CDR3 nucleotides: TGTGCCAGCAGTTATGGACTAGTCTCCAATGAGCAGTTCTTC.

A single count supports this clone. The chain uses TRBV19 and TRBJ1-5; TRBD1 aligns across 9 bases. The CDR3 runs 15 residues. J gave up 5 bases and V 6 bases, and 8 bases lay outside the gene matches. The germline V gene has CDR1 LNHDA and CDR2 SQIVND (reference sequence). DNA for the CDR3: TGTGCCAGTAGGGGACAGGGAGGGTTTGATCAGCCCCAGCATTTT. It is translated as CASRGQGGFDQPQHF.

CDR3 in amino acids: CASSPTRSRAGYEQYF. CDR3 DNA sequence: TGTGCCAGCTCACCCACCAGATCGAGGGCCGGGTACGAGCAGTACTTC. The rearrangement links TRBV18 to TRBJ2-7, with a tentative D call TRBD2 (5 bases). Germline CDR1 and CDR2: KGHSH and LQKENI. V dropped 3 bases and J dropped 4 bases, with 19 bases sitting between them. There are 16 residues in the CDR3.

The CDR3 region is CASSGWGQYYGYTF. CDR3 nucleotide sequence: TGCGCCAGCAGCGGATGGGGACAATACTATGGCTACACCTTC. The genes are TRBV5-1 and TRBJ1-2, with D perhaps matching TRBD1 (6 bases). CDR1 is SGHRS, CDR2 YFSETQ, per germline. V was shortened by 4 bases and J by 3 bases, with 13 bases between the two germline ends. The CDR3 spans 14 residues.

The chain combines TRBV19 with TRBJ1-1; D may be TRBD1 (5 bases). The CDR3 runs 14 residues. Germline lookup yields CDR1 LNHDA and CDR2 SQIVND (reference sequence). The ends were cut back, 3 bases at V and 4 bases at J, with 12 bases in the middle. This CDR3 is CASSIPGLGTEAFF. CDR3 in DNA: TGTGCCAGTAGTATCCCAGGGTTGGGCACTGAAGCTTTCTTT.

This clone showed up just once. The chain employs TRBV4-1 and TRBJ2-2; D is undetermined. The CDR3 has 17 amino acids. Per the germline V gene, CDR1 is MGHRA and CDR2 is YSYEKL. V was pared by 1 base and J by 5 bases, with 17 bases between. The CDR3: CASSQVDMGFLTGELFF. The CDR3 DNA is TGCGCCAGCAGCCAAGTCGATATGGGGTTTTTAACCGGGGAGCTGTTTTTT.

J is TRBJ2-1 and V is TRBV11-3; D unclear. Germline loops: CDR1 SGHNT, CDR2 YENEEA. Trimming took 2 bases from V and 4 from J, leaving 6 bases between them. This CDR3 has 13 residues. In DNA form, the CDR3 reads TGTGCCAGCAGCTTAAACCCGTACAATGAGCAGTTCTTC. It is translated as CASSLNPYNEQFF.

This rearrangement joins TRBV5-1 to TRBJ2-5; 8 positions agree with TRBD2. The V gene's germline CDR1 is SGHRS and CDR2 YFSETQ. The CDR3 consists of 13 residues. V shed 2 bases, J shed 5 bases, and the junction held 2 bases outside the gene matches. The CDR3 nucleotides are TGCGCCAGCAGCTTCGGGGGGGAGGAGACCCAGTACTTC. Amino acid sequence: CASSFGGEETQYF.

The V and J genes are TRBV5-1 and TRBJ1-1; TRBD1 matches at 9 bases. This CDR3 has 14 residues. V trimming: 2 bases; J trimming: 3 bases; junction bases outside the gene matches: 2. Germline assignment: CDR1 SGHRS and CDR2 YFSETQ. The CDR3 sequence is CASSFRDRDTEAFF. In nucleotides, the CDR3 is TGCGCCAGCAGCTTCCGGGACAGGGACACTGAAGCTTTCTTT.

The chain uses TRBV29-1 and TRBJ2-7; D possibly corresponds to TRBD2 (6 bases). Trimming shortened V by 6 bases and J by 0 bases, and 15 bases separated the two germline ends. The CDR3 extends over 14 amino acids. CDR1 is SQVTM and CDR2 is ANQGSEA in the germline V gene. In DNA, the CDR3 is TGCAGCGTCCTCGGGCTAGCGAGCTCCTACGAGCAGTACTTC. Translated: CSVLGLASSYEQYF.

This clone was seen more than once but under ten times. The CDR3 reads CASGYGTGLSEQFF. CDR3 coding DNA: TGTGCCAGCGGGTACGGGACAGGGCTGAGTGAGCAGTTCTTC. The gene calls are TRBV6-1 and TRBJ2-1; 9 nucleotides line up with TRBD1. The CDR3 runs 14 residues. J lost 9 bases, V lost 8 bases, and 11 bases had no gene match. Germline V gene lookup returns CDR1 MNHNS and CDR2 SASEGT.

The V gene is TRBV7-2, the J gene TRBJ1-3; D remains ambiguous. The germline CDR1 and CDR2 sequences are SGHTA and FQGNSA. This CDR3 is 16 amino acids long. The V end lost 5 bases, the J end lost 0 bases, and 14 bases lay between the germline ends. CDR3 residues: CASSPGWLDSGNTIYF. CDR3 in DNA: TGTGCCAGCAGCCCGGGGTGGCTGGACTCTGGAAACACCATATATTTT.

This chain uses TRBV16 with TRBJ1-1; maybe TRBD1 (5 bases). The CDR3 covers 17 residues. Per the germline V gene, CDR1 is KGHSY and CDR2 is FQNENV. Between the trimmed V and J ends, which lost 3 bases and 0 bases, there was a span of 17 bases. This CDR3 is CASSHLWQGGMNTEAFF. The CDR3 DNA sequence: TGTGCCAGCAGCCATTTGTGGCAGGGTGGAATGAACACTGAAGCTTTCTTT. The variable domain in full, with the rest retrieved from reference TRBV16 and TRBJ1-1, is GEEVAQTPKHLVRGEGQKAKLYCAPIKGHSYVFWYQQVLKNEFKFLISFQNENVFDETGMPKERFSAKCLPNSPCSLEIQATKLEDSAVYFCASSHLWQGGMNTEAFFGQGTRLTVV.

This clone was seen only once. This chain joins TRBV30 and TRBJ1-1, with D unclear. From germline, CDR1 is GTSNPN and CDR2 SVGIG (reference sequence). Deletions cut 4 bases from V and 6 bases from J, with 15 bases between. This CDR3 region has 13 residues. The CDR3 is CAWMPVGKAEAFF. Written as DNA, the CDR3 is TGTGCCTGGATGCCCGTGGGGAAAGCTGAAGCTTTCTTT.

The rearrangement links TRBV27 to TRBJ2-5, with 8 bases that match TRBD1. V shed 5 bases, J shed 2 bases, and the junction held 4 bases outside the gene matches. This CDR3 region has 14 residues. Per the germline V gene, CDR1 is MNHEY and CDR2 is SMNVEV (reference sequence). The CDR3 DNA reads as TGTGCCAGCAGTAAATGGACAGGGCAAGAGACCCAGTACTTC. It encodes CASSKWTGQETQYF.

The chain employs TRBV21-1 and TRBJ1-5. TRBV21-1 is assigned pseudogene status. The CDR3 loop spans 15 amino acids. The CDR3 sequence: CASSTPTGGNQPQHF. CDR3 nucleotides: TGTGCCAGCAGCACCCCCACCGGGGGCAATCAGCCCCAGCATTTT.

In DNA, the CDR3 is TGCGCCAGCAGCCAAGGGACGGATTTCAGAAACACCATATATTTT. Translated: CASSQGTDFRNTIYF. V usage is TRBV4-3 and J usage is TRBJ1-3; D unclear. Trimming stripped 1 base from V and 5 bases from J, with 12 bases between. The CDR3 sequence is 15 residues long. Germline CDR1 LGHNA, CDR2 YSLEER.